The present entry profiles one T cell receptor (beta chain) with its context. Antigen: not known. This specimen comes from a study of shared clonotypes between healthy human individuals. Libraries were prepared by immunoSEQ multiplex PCR; TCRdb keeps only in-frame clonotypes and omits some of them. The sample lists about 600,000 clones; around 97% were seen once. The CDR3 length is 16 residues. Looked up from germline, CDR1 is SGHKS and CDR2 is YYEKEE (reference sequence). Trimming shortened V by 7 bases and J by 0 bases, and 17 bases separated the two germline ends. Donors had no recently reported acute infections or vaccinations and were HIV-negative. Study conclusions and caveats: Rarefaction showed that sequencing of sorted subsets was incomplete (despite large depth).

The specimen sequenced was naive CD4+ T cells sorted from blood. As to subset: CD45RA+ positively selected. This chain links TRBV5-5 with TRBJ1-3, with D uncertain. This clonotype originated in a woman in her twenties or thirties in good health. CDR3 sequence (DNA): TGTGCCAGCGGATACACTGGTGCCTCCTCTGGAAACACCATATATTTT. It translates to CASGYTGASSGNTIYF.